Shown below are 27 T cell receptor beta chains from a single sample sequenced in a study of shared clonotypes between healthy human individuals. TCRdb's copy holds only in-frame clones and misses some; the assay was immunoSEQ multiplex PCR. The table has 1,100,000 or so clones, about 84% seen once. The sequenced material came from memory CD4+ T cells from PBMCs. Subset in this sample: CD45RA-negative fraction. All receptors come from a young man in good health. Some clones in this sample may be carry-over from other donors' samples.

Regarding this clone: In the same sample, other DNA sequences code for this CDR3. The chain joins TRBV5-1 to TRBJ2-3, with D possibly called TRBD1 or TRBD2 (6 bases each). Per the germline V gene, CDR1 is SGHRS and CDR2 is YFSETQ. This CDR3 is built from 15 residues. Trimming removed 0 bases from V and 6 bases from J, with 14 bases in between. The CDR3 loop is CASSLGQGRTDTQYF. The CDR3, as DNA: TGCGCCAGCAGCTTGGGCCAGGGGAGGACGGATACGCAGTATTTT.

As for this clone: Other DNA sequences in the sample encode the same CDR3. The CDR3 DNA is TGTGCCAGCAGCGTATCCTCTGGGGCCAACGTCCTGACTTTC. Its protein is CASSVSSGANVLTF. The chain links TRBV9 to TRBJ2-6; D not certain. Germline CDR1 reads SGDLS; CDR2 reads YYNGEE. Trimming removed 1 base from V and 0 bases from J, with 2 bases in between. The length of the CDR3 is 14 residues.

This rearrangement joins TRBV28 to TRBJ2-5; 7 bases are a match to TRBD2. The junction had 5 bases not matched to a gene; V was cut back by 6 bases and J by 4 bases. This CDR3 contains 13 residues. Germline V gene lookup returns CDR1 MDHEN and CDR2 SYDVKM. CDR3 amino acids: CASRRGSTETQYF. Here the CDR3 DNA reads TGTGCCAGCAGGCGGGGGAGTACAGAGACCCAGTACTTC.

The CDR3, as DNA: TGTGCCAGCAGCCTATCTAGGGTCGGGGAGCTGTTTTTT. It translates to CASSLSRVGELFF. The rearrangement joins TRBV11-2 to TRBJ2-2; D remains unclear. Deletions cut 5 bases from V and 7 bases from J, with 11 bases between. CDR1 SGHAT and CDR2 FQNNGV come from the germline V gene. There are 13 residues in the CDR3.

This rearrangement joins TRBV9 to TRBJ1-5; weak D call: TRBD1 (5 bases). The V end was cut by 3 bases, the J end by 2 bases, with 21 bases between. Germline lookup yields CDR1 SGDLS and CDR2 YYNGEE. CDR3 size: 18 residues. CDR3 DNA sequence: TGTGCCAGCAGCGCGGCCCAGGGCAGGGTGATGGGCAATCAGCCCCAGCATTTT. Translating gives CASSAAQGRVMGNQPQHF.

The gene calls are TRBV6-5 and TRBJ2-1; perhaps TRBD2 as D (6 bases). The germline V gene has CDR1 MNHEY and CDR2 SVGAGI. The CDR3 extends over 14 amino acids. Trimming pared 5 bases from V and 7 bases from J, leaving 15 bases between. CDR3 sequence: CASSRPGLLNEQFF. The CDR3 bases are TGTGCCAGCAGTCGGCCGGGACTCCTGAATGAGCAGTTCTTC.

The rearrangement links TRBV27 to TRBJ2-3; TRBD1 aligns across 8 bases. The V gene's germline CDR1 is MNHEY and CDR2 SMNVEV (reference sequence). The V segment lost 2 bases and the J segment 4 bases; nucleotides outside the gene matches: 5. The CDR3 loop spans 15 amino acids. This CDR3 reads CASSLRRGQADTQYF. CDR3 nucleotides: TGTGCCAGCAGTTTACGGCGGGGACAGGCAGATACGCAGTATTTT.

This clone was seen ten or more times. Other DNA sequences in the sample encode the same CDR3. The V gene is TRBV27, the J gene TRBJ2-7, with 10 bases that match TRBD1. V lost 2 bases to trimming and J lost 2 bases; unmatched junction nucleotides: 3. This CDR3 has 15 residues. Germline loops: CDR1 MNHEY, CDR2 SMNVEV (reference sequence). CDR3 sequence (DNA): TGTGCCAGCAGTTTAAGGGACAGGGGAACCTACGAGCAGTACTTC. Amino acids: CASSLRDRGTYEQYF.

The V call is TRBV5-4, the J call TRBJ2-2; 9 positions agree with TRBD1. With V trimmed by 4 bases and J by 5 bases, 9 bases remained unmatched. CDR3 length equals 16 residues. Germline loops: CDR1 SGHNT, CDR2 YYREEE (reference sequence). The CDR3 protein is CASSGDRGGLTGELFF. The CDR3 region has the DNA TGTGCCAGCAGCGGCGACAGGGGGGGATTAACCGGGGAGCTGTTTTTT.

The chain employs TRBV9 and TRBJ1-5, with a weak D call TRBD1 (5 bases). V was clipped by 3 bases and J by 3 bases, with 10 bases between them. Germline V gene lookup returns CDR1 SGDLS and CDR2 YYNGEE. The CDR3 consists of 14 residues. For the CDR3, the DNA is TGTGCCAGCAGCGAGGGGCCCGACAATCAGCCCCAGCATTTT. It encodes CASSEGPDNQPQHF.

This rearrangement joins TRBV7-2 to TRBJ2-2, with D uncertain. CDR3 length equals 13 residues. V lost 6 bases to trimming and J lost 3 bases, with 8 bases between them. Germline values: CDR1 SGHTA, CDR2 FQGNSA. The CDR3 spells CASSYLHTGELFF. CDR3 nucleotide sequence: TGTGCCAGCAGTTACCTTCACACCGGGGAGCTGTTTTTT.

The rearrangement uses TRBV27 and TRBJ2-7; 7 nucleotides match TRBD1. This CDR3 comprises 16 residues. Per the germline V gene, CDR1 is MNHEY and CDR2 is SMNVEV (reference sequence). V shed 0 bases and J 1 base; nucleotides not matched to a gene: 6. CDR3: CASSLSWSGGSYEQYF. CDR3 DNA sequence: TGTGCCAGCAGTTTATCGTGGTCAGGGGGTTCCTACGAGCAGTACTTC.

The CDR3 here is CASSSNRGANEQFF. The CDR3, as DNA: TGTGCCAGCAGCTCAAACAGGGGGGCTAATGAGCAGTTCTTC. The rearrangement joins TRBV13 to TRBJ2-1, with TRBD1 matching over 8 bases. The CDR3 covers 14 residues. Germline assignment: CDR1 PRHDT and CDR2 FYEKMQ (reference sequence). Losses at the gene ends were 4 bases for V and 7 bases for J; bases not matched to a gene: 6.

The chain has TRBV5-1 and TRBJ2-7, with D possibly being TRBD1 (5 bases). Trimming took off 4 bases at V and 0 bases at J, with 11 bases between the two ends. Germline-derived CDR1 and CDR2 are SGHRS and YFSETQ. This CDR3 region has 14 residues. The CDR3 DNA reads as TGCGCCAGCAGCGTACAGGATAGCTCCTACGAGCAGTACTTC. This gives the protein CASSVQDSSYEQYF.

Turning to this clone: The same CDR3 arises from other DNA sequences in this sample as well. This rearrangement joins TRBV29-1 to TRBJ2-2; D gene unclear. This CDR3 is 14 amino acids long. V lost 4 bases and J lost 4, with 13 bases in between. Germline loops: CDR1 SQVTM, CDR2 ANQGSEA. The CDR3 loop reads CSVGSILGTGELFF. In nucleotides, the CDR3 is TGCAGCGTTGGATCAATTTTGGGCACCGGGGAGCTGTTTTTT.

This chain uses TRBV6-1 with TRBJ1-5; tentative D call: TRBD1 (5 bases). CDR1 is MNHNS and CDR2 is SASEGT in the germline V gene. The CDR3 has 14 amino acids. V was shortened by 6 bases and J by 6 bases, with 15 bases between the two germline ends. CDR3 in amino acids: CASRVGRAAQPQHF. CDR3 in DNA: TGTGCCAGCAGGGTGGGCAGGGCGGCTCAGCCCCAGCATTTT.

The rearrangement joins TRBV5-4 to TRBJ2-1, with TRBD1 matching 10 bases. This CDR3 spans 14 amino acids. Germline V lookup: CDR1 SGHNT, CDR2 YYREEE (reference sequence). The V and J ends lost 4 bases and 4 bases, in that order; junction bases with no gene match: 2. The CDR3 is CASSRQGAYNEQFF. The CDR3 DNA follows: TGTGCCAGCAGCCGACAGGGGGCTTACAATGAGCAGTTCTTC.

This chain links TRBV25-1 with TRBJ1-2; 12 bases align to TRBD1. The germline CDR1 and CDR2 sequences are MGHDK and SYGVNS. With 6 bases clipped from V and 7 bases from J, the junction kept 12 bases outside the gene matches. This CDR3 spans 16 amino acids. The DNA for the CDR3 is TGTGCCAGCAGCAGCCCGGGGACAGGGGGCCGAGGTGGCTACACCTTC. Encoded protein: CASSSPGTGGRGGYTF.

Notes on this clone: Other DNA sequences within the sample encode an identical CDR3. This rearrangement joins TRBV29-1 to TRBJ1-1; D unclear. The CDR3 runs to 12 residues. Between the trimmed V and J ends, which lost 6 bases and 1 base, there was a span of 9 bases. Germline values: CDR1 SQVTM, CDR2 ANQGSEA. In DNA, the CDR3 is TGCAGCGTAGGAGGGAAGAACACTGAAGCTTTCTTT. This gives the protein CSVGGKNTEAFF.

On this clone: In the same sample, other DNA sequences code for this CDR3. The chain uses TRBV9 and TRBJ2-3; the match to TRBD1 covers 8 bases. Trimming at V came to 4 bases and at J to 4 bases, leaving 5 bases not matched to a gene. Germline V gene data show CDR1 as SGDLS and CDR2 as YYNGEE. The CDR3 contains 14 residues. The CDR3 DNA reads TGTGCCAGCAGCTACCCGGACAGGGCAGATACGCAGTATTTT. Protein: CASSYPDRADTQYF.

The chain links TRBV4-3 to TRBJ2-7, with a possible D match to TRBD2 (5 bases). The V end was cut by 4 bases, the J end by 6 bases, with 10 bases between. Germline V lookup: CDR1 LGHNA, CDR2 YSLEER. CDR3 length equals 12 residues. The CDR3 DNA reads TGCGCCAGCAGCCGAGGAGGAGGCGAGCAGTACTTC. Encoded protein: CASSRGGGEQYF.

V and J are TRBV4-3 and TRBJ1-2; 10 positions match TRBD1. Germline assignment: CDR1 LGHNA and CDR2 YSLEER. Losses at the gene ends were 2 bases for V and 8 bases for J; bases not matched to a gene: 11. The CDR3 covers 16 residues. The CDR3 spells CASSQPGTGVLGGYTF. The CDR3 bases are TGCGCCAGCAGCCAACCCGGGACAGGGGTGTTGGGAGGCTACACCTTC.

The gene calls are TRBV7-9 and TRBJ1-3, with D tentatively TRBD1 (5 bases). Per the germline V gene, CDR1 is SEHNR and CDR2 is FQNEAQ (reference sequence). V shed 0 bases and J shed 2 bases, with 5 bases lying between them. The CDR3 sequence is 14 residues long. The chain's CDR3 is CASSLARAGNTIYF. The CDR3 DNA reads TGTGCCAGCAGCTTAGCCAGGGCTGGAAACACCATATATTTT.

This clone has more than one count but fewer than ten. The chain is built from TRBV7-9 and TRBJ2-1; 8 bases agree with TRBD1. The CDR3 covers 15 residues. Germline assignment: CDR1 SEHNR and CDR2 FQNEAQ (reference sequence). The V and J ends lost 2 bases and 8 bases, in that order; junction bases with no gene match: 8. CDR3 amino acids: CASSLSRGTGDEQFF. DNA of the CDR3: TGTGCCAGCAGCTTAAGCCGCGGGACAGGAGATGAGCAGTTCTTC.

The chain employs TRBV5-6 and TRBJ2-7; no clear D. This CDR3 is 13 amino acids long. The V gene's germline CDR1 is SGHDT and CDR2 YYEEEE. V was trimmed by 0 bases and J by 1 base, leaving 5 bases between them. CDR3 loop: CASSLATSYEQYF. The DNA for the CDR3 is TGTGCCAGCAGCTTGGCTACTTCCTACGAGCAGTACTTC.

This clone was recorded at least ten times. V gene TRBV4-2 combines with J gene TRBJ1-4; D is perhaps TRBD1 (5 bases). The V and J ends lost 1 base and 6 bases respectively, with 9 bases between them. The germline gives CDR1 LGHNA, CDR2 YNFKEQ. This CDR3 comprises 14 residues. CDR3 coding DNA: TGTGCCAGCAGCCAAGCTCAGGGTTATGAAAAACTGTTTTTT. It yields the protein CASSQAQGYEKLFF.

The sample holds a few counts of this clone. CDR3 amino acids: CAPIPRLVWATQYF. CDR3 coding DNA: TGTGCCCCCATACCCCGACTAGTGTGGGCGACCCAGTACTTC. The chain joins TRBV19 to TRBJ2-5; TRBD2 is a possible D gene (6 bases). Germline V CDR1 and CDR2: LNHDA, SQIVND (reference sequence). The CDR3 has 14 amino acids. The V end was cut by 11 bases, the J end by 7 bases, with 23 bases between.